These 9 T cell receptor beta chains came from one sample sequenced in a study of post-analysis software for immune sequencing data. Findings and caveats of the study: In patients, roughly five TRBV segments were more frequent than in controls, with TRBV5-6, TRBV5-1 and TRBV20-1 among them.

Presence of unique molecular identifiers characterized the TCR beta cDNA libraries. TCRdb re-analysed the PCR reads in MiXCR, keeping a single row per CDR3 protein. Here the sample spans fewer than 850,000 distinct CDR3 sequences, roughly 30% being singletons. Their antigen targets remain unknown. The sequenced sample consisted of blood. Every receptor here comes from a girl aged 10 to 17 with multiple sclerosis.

CDR3 residues: CASSTTGLANEKLFF. The CDR3 bases are TGTGCCAGCAGCACAACAGGGTTAGCTAATGAAAAACTGTTTTTT. V usage is TRBV7-2 and J usage is TRBJ1-4; perhaps TRBD1 as D (6 bases). The length of the CDR3 is 15 residues. Germline V gene sequence: CDR1 SGHTA, CDR2 FQGNSA. Trimming left V 5 bases short and J 3 bases short, with 13 bases between. The entire variable domain, with the rest obtained from reference TRBV7-2 and TRBJ1-4, is as follows: GAGVSQSPSNKVTEKGKDVELRCDPISGHTALYWYRQSLGQGLEFLIYFQGNSAPDKSGLPSDRFSAERTGGSVSTLTIQRTQQEDSAVYLCASSTTGLANEKLFFGSGTQLSVL.

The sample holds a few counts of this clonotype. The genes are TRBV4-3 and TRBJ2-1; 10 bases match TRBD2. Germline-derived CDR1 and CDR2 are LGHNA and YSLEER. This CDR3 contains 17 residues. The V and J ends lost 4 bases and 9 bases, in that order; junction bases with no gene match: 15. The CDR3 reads CASSRYTGTSARSEQFF. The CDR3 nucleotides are TGCGCCAGCAGCCGTTATACCGGGACTAGCGCTCGCAGTGAGCAGTTCTTC.

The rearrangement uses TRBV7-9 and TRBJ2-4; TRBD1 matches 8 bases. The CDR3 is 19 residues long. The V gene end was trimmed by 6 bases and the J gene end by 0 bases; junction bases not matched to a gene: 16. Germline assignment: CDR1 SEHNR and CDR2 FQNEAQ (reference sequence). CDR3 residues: CASSTGTGFLVAAKNIQYF. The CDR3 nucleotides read TGTGCCAGCAGTACCGGGACAGGCTTCTTAGTCGCAGCCAAAAACATTCAGTACTTC.

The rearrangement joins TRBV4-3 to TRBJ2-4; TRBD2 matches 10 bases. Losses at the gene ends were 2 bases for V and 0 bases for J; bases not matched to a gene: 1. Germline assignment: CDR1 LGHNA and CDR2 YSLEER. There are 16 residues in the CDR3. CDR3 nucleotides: TGCGCCAGCAGCCAACGACTAGCGGGAGCCAAAAACATTCAGTACTTC. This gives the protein CASSQRLAGAKNIQYF.

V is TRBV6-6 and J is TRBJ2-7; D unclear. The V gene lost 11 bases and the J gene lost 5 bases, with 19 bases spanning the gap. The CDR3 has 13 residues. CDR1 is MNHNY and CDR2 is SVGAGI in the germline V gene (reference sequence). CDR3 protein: CAAGLGGIDEQYF. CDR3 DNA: TGTGCCGCCGGGTTGGGTGGGATCGACGAGCAGTACTTC.

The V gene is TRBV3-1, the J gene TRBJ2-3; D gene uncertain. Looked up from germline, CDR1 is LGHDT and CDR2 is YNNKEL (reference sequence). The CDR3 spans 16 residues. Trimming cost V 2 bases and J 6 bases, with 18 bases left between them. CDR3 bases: TGTGCCAGCAGCCAAATCGGAGCTCCCCCACCCGATACGCAGTATTTT. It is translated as CASSQIGAPPPDTQYF.

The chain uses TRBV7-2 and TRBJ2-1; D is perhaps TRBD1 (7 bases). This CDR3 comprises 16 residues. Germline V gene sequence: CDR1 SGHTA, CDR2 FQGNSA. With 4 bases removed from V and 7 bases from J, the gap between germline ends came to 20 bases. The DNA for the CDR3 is TGTGCCAGCAGCTCTCCTGGCAGGGGGGATCCAAATGAGCAGTTCTTC. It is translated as CASSSPGRGDPNEQFF.

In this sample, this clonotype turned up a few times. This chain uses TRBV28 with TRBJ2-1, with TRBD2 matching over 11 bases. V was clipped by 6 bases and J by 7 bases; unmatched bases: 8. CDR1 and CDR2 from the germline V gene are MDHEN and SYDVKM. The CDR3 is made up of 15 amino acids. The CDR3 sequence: CASRLLAGVGNEQFF. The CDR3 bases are TGTGCCAGCAGGTTACTAGCGGGAGTCGGAAATGAGCAGTTCTTC.

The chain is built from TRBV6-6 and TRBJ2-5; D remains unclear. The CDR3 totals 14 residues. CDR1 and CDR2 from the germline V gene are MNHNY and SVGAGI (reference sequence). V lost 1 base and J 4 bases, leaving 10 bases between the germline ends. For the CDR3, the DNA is TGTGCCAGCAGTTACTTAGGGATGGCAGAGACCCAGTACTTC. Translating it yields CASSYLGMAETQYF.